The 19 T cell receptor beta chains below come from one sample, sequenced in a study of cytomegalovirus exposure and HLA in healthy donors (TCRdb year 2017). Library creation used the immunoSEQ multiplex PCR assay. The multiplex PCR relied on a mix of 60 forward primers for TCR Vbeta segments and 13 reverse primers for TCR Jbeta segments. TCRdb took this table from immuneACCESS and kept in-frame rearrangements with V and J called. Such tables lack part of the clones; where checked against another copy, unresolved V genes explain under half of the gap, and the rest is unexplained. This sample gives some 130,000 clones in total; 65% to 80% of them show up just once. The top ten hold roughly 4.2% of the sample. Material: PBMCs. These receptors came from a male donor in good health and CMV-seropositive.

The gene calls are TRBV28 and TRBJ2-5, with D possibly being TRBD2 (5 bases). Per the germline V gene, CDR1 is MDHEN and CDR2 is SYDVKM. V lost 4 bases to trimming and J lost 1 base, with 19 bases between them. The CDR3 is 17 residues long. CDR3 sequence: CASSSLDSPRGQETQYF. For the CDR3, the DNA is TGTGCCAGCAGTTCCTTGGACTCACCCCGGGGCCAAGAGACCCAGTACTTC.

In this sample, this clone turned up once. V usage is TRBV6-5 and J usage is TRBJ1-6; the D gene is possibly TRBD1 (6 bases). V gave up 5 bases and J gave up 10 bases, with 12 bases separating them. Germline V CDR1 and CDR2: MNHEY, SVGAGI. The CDR3 is 13 amino acids. CDR3 residues: CASSTSRGSPLHF. CDR3 in DNA: TGTGCCAGCAGTACAAGCAGGGGATCACCCCTCCACTTT.

Worth noting for this clone: A junction end diverges from the germline sequence, so it may reflect a read error. CDR3 residues: CASSYGPAKNSQYF. The CDR3, as DNA: TGTGCCAGCAGTTACGGGCCGGCCAAAAACAGTCAGTACTTC. The V gene is TRBV6-6, the J gene TRBJ2-4; D gene ambiguous. The CDR3 contains 14 residues. Per the germline V gene, CDR1 is MNHNY and CDR2 is SVGAGI (reference sequence).

The gene calls are TRBV28 and TRBJ1-2, with D maybe TRBD1 (5 bases). The V and J ends lost 6 bases and 0 bases respectively, with 11 bases between them. Germline V gene data show CDR1 as MDHEN and CDR2 as SYDVKM. The CDR3 has 14 residues. In DNA form, the CDR3 reads TGTGCCAGCAGAGGGGCGATCTCTAACTATGGCTACACCTTC. It is translated as CASRGAISNYGYTF.

The V call is TRBV18, the J call TRBJ1-1, with D maybe TRBD1 (6 bases). V was trimmed by 0 bases and J by 6 bases, leaving 11 bases between them. CDR1 is KGHSH, CDR2 LQKENI, per germline. The CDR3 is made up of 14 amino acids. DNA for the CDR3: TGTGCCAGCTCACCACCGGTGGGGGCCCCTGAAGCTTTCTTT. Translating gives CASSPPVGAPEAFF.

The genes are TRBV6-5 and TRBJ1-2; a weak D match, TRBD1 (5 bases). The CDR3 loop spans 13 amino acids. Trimming removed 5 bases from V and 4 bases from J, with 11 bases in between. Per the germline V gene, CDR1 is MNHEY and CDR2 is SVGAGI. The CDR3 is CASSRQGVYGYTF. The CDR3 bases are TGTGCCAGCAGTCGGCAGGGTGTCTATGGCTACACCTTC.

As concerns this clone: Other DNA sequences in the sample encode the same CDR3. The chain combines TRBV11-3 with TRBJ2-2, with unresolved D. V dropped 3 bases and J dropped 2 bases, with 10 bases sitting between them. The CDR3 is 15 amino acids. Germline assignment: CDR1 SGHNT and CDR2 YENEEA. For the CDR3, the DNA is TGTGCCAGCAGCTTCTCTGGAGTAAACACCGGGGAGCTGTTTTTT. Encoded protein: CASSFSGVNTGELFF.

The chain carries TRBV19 and TRBJ1-2; D is possibly TRBD1 (6 bases). V was cut by 6 bases and J by 0 bases, with 17 bases left in between. Per the germline V gene, CDR1 is LNHDA and CDR2 is SQIVND (reference sequence). The length of the CDR3 is 16 residues. The CDR3 reads CASRPLTGRANYGYTF. CDR3 nucleotide sequence: TGTGCCAGTAGACCTCTGACAGGCAGAGCTAACTATGGCTACACCTTC.

The chain carries TRBV5-8 and TRBJ2-3; 16 nucleotides agree with TRBD2. The CDR3 totals 17 residues. J lost 10 bases, V lost 4 bases, and 12 bases had no gene match. The germline V gene encodes CDR1 SGHTS and CDR2 YDEGEE. CDR3 residues: CASSNPGLAGGRGPQYF. The DNA of the CDR3 is TGTGCCAGCAGCAACCCGGGACTAGCGGGAGGGAGGGGTCCGCAGTATTTT. Using reference TRBV5-8 and TRBJ2-3 for the parts outside the CDR3, the full variable domain is EAGVTQSPTHLIKTRGQQATLRCSPISGHTSVYWYQQALGLGLQFLLWYDEGEERNRGNFPPRFSGRQFPNYSSELNVNALELEDSALYLCASSNPGLAGGRGPQYFGPGTRLTVL.

This clone was detected once. The chain couples TRBV7-9 to TRBJ2-1; 8 bases are a match to TRBD1. Germline-derived CDR1 and CDR2 are SEHNR and FQNEAQ (reference sequence). The J segment lost 2 bases and the V segment lost 4 bases, leaving 4 bases of the junction unmatched. The CDR3 is 15 residues long. CDR3 in DNA: TGTGCCAGCAGCTCAAACAGGGGGGCCTACAATGAGCAGTTCTTC. Its protein product is CASSSNRGAYNEQFF.

Concerning this clone: This same CDR3 is encoded by further DNA sequences in the sample. The rearrangement links TRBV28 to TRBJ2-6, with D possibly TRBD2 on 5 matching bases. V was pared by 3 bases and J by 4 bases, with 10 bases between. Germline CDR1 is MDHEN and CDR2 is SYDVKM. CDR3 size: 15 residues. This CDR3 reads CASSFGGSGANVLTF. CDR3 in DNA: TGTGCCAGCAGTTTCGGAGGCTCGGGGGCCAACGTCCTGACTTTC.

The chain links TRBV7-6 to TRBJ2-2; TRBD2 agrees at 10 bases. Germline V lookup: CDR1 SGHVS, CDR2 FNYEAQ. This CDR3 contains 16 residues. The junction had 6 bases not matched to a gene; V was cut back by 1 base and J by 7 bases. CDR3 sequence: CASSLGLAGASGELFF. The CDR3 nucleotides are TGTGCCAGCAGCTTAGGTCTAGCGGGAGCAAGCGGGGAGCTGTTTTTT.

The chain is built from TRBV28 and TRBJ2-7; a weak D match, TRBD2 (5 bases). The V end lost 6 bases, the J end lost 2 bases, and 20 bases lay between the germline ends. In germline, CDR1 is MDHEN, CDR2 SYDVKM. This CDR3 spans 16 amino acids. The CDR3 here is CASSTAGPGRTYEQYF. CDR3 sequence (DNA): TGTGCCAGCAGCACGGCGGGTCCGGGCAGAACCTACGAGCAGTACTTC.

The V gene is TRBV28, the J gene TRBJ2-5, with 7 bases that match TRBD1. Germline values: CDR1 MDHEN, CDR2 SYDVKM. This CDR3 region has 14 residues. V dropped 5 bases and J dropped 4; count of bases not matched to a gene: 7. Here the CDR3 reads CASSRRQGVETQYF. In nucleotides, the CDR3 is TGTGCCAGCAGTCGGAGACAGGGTGTAGAGACCCAGTACTTC.

This clone occurred once. The rearrangement uses TRBV5-1 and TRBJ1-4; D gene unclear. This CDR3 region has 14 residues. The V end lost 4 bases, the J end lost 0 bases, and 7 bases lay between the germline ends. Germline loops: CDR1 SGHRS, CDR2 YFSETQ. The CDR3 DNA is TGCGCCAGCAGCCTAAGAACAACTAATGAAAAACTGTTTTTT. It specifies CASSLRTTNEKLFF. Combining the CDR3 with reference TRBV5-1 and TRBJ1-4 gives the whole variable domain KAGVTQTPRYLIKTRGQQVTLSCSPISGHRSVSWYQQTPGQGLQFLFEYFSETQRNKGNFPGRFSGRQFSNSRSEMNVSTLELGDSALYLCASSLRTTNEKLFFGSGTQLSVL.

This clone has only one observation. The rearrangement uses TRBV27 and TRBJ2-1, with TRBD1 matching over 8 bases. The CDR3 has 15 amino acids. Germline values: CDR1 MNHEY, CDR2 SMNVEV (reference sequence). The ends lost 8 bases at V and 5 bases at J; junction bases unmatched: 11. Here the CDR3 reads CASAPRTGLDNEQFF. Here the CDR3 DNA reads TGTGCCAGCGCCCCCCGGACAGGGCTAGACAATGAGCAGTTCTTC.

This chain connects TRBV4-2 to TRBJ2-3; 10 positions agree with TRBD2. CDR1 is LGHNA and CDR2 is YNFKEQ in the germline V gene. Germline trimming cut 0 bases from V and 2 bases from J; bases unmatched to any gene: 5. The CDR3 consists of 17 residues. This CDR3 reads CASSQDSSGGATDTQYF. The CDR3 nucleotides are TGTGCCAGCAGCCAAGATTCGAGCGGGGGGGCCACAGATACGCAGTATTTT.

This clone has a handful of counts. The chain joins TRBV10-3 to TRBJ1-2; 9 nucleotides line up with TRBD1. Germline lookup yields CDR1 ENHRY and CDR2 SYGVKD. Trimming took 10 bases from V and 5 from J; bases not matched to a gene: 8. The CDR3 is 13 amino acids. The CDR3 region has the DNA TGTGCCACCGGGACAGGGAAAGGGTATGGCTACACCTTC. Its translation is CATGTGKGYGYTF.

This sequence joins TRBV14 and TRBJ1-1; D not certain. Trimming shortened V by 4 bases and J by 4 bases, and 10 bases separated the two germline ends. Germline V gene lookup returns CDR1 SGHDN and CDR2 FVKESK. This CDR3 has 13 residues. The CDR3 is CASSPGWVTEAFF. In DNA, the CDR3 is TGTGCCAGCAGCCCCGGGTGGGTCACTGAAGCTTTCTTT.